This entry describes one TCR beta chain. This specimen comes from a study of CD8 T cells in Susac syndrome. V was cut by 3 bases and J by 7 bases, with 16 bases left in between. Germline V gene lookup returns CDR1 GTSNPN and CDR2 SVGIG (reference sequence). The CDR3 contains 13 residues. The RNA, about 0.5 to 1 ug, was put through reverse transcription using random hexamers. TCRdb redid the calling of the immunoSEQ multiplex PCR reads with MiXCR, one entry per CDR3 protein. The sample lists hundreds of thousands of distinct CDR3 sequences, approximately 84% occurring once. The sample was CD8+ T cells from PBMCs. The origin of this receptor is a human donor with multiple sclerosis. The chain employs TRBV30 and TRBJ2-7; D perhaps matches TRBD2 (5 bases). Here the CDR3 reads CAWRGDDSVEQYF. CDR3 sequence (DNA): TGTGCCTGGAGGGGAGATGACTCGGTGGAGCAGTACTTC.